This TCR beta chain comes out of a study of control samples from healthy donors and cancer patients. The method was immunoSEQ multiplex PCR; TCRdb's version includes in-frame clones alone and lacks a portion of them. The table lists approximately 90,000 clones, approximately 90% of them singletons. For this clone: Additional DNA sequences in this sample encode the identical CDR3.

The receptor comes from a woman in her 70s in good health. Sequences were obtained from blood.

The CDR3 is CASGLGMNTEAFF. The CDR3 region has the DNA TGTGCTAGTGGTTTGGGGATGAACACTGAAGCTTTCTTT. The gene calls are TRBV12-5 and TRBJ1-1, with D unresolved. This CDR3 spans 13 amino acids. With 1 base removed from V and 0 bases from J, the gap between germline ends came to 3 bases. CDR1 LGHNT and CDR2 FRNRAP come from the germline V gene.